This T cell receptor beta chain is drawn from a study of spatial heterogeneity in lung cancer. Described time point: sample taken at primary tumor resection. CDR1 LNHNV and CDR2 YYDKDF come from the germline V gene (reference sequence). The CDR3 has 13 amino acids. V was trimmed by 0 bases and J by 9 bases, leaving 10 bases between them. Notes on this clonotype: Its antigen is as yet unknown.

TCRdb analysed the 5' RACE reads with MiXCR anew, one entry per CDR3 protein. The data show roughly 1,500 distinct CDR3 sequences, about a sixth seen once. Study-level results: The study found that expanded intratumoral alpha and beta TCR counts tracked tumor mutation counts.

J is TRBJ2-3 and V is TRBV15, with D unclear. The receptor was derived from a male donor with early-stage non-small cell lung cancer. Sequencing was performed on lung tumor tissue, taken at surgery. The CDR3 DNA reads TGTGCCACCAGCAGAGAGTGGGCGGCGACGCAGTATTTT. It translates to CATSREWAATQYF.